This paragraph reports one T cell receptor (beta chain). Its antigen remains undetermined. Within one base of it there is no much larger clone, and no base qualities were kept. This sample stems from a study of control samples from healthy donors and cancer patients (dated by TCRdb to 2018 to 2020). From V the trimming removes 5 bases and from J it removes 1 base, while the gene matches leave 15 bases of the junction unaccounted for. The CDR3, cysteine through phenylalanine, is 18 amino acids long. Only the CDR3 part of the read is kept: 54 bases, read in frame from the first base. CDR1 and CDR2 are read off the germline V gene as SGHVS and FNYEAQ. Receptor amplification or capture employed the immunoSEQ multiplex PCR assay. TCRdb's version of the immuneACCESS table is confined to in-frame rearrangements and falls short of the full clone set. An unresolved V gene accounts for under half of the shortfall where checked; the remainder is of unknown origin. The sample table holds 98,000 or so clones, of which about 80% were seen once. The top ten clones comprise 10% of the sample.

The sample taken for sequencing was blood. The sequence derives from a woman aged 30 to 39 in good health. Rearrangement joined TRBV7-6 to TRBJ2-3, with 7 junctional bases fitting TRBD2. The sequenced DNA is TGTGCCAGCAGCCCGCGGGGTCCCGGGACTAAACGCACAGATACGCAGTATTTT. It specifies CASSPRGPGTKRTDTQYF.